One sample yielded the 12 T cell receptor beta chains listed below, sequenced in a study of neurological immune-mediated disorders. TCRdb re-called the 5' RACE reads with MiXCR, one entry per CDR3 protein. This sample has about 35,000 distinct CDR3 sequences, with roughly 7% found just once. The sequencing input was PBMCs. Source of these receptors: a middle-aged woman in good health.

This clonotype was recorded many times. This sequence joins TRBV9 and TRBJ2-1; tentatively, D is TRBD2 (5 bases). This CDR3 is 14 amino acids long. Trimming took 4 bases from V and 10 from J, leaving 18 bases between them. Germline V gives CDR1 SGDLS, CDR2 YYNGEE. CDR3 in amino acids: CASSLGSALGEQFF. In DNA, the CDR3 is TGTGCCAGCAGCTTAGGGAGCGCCCTGGGGGAGCAGTTCTTC.

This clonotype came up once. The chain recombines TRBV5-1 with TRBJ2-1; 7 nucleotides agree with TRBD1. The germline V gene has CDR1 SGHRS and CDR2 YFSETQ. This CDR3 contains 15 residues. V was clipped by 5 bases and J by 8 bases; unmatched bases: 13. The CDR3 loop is CASRRLEGAYDEQFF. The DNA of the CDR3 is TGCGCCAGCAGGCGTCTAGAGGGGGCGTACGATGAGCAGTTCTTC.

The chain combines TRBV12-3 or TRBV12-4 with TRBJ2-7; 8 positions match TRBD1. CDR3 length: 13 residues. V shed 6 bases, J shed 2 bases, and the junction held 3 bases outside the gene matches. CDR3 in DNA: TGTGCCAGCAGGGACAGGGACACCTACGAGCAGTACTTC. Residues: CASRDRDTYEQYF.

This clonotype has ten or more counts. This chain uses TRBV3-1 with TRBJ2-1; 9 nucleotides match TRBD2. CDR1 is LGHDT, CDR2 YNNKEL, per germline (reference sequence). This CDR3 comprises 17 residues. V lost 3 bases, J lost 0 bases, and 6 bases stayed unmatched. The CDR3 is CASSQDFSGSSYNEQFF. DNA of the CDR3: TGTGCCAGCAGCCAGGATTTTAGCGGGAGCTCCTACAATGAGCAGTTCTTC.

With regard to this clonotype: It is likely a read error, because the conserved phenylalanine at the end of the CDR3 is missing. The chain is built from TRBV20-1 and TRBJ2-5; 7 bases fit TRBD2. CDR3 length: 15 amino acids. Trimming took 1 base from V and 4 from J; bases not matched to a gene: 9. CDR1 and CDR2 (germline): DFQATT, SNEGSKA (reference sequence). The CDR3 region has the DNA TGCAGTGCTAGAGTCGGGGGGAAAGGTAGAGAGACCCAGTACGTC. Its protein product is CSARVGGKGRETQYV.

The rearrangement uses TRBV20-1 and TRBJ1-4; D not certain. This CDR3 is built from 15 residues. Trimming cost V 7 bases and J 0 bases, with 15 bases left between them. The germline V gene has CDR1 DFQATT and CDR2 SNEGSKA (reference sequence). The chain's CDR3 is CSVRDRRATNEKLFF. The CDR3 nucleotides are TGCAGTGTAAGAGATCGAAGGGCAACTAATGAAAAACTGTTTTTT.

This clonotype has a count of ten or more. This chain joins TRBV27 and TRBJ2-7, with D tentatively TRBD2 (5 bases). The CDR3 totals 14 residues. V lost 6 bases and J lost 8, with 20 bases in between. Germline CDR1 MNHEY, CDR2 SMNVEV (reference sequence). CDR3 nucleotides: TGTGCCAGCAGGTGGGGTAGCGACCCCCTTCAGCAGTACTTC. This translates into CASRWGSDPLQQYF.

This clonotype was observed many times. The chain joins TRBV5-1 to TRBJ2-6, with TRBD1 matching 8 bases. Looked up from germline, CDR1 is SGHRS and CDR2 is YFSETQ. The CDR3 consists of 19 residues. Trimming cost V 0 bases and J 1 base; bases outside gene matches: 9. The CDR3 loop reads CASSLGDRPTSSGANVLTF. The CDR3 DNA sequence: TGCGCCAGCAGCTTGGGGGACAGGCCTACCTCGTCTGGGGCCAACGTCCTGACTTTC.

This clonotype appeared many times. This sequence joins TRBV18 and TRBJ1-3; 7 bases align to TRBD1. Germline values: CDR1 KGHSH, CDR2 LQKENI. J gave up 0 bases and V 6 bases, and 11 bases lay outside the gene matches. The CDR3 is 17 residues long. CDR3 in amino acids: CASSRTVGTASGNTIYF. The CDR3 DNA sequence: TGTGCCAGCTCTCGTACGGTGGGGACAGCCTCTGGAAACACCATATATTTT. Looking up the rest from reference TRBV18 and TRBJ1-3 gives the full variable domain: NAGVMQNPRHLVRRRGQEARLRCSPMKGHSHVYWYRQLPEEGLKFMVYLQKENIIDESGMPKERFSAEFPKEGPSILRIQQVVRGDSAAYFCASSRTVGTASGNTIYFGEGSWLTVV.

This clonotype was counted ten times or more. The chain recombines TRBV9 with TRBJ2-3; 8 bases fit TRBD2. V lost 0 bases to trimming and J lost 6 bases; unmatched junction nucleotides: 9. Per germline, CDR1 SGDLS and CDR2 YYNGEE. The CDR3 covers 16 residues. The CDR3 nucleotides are TGTGCCAGCAGCGTAGGCGGTAGCGGGGCCCCGGATACGCAGTATTTT. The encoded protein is CASSVGGSGAPDTQYF.

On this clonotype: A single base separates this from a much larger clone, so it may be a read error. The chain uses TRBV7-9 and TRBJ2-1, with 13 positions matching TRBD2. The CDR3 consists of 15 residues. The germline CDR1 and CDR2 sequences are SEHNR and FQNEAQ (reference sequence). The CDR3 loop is CANSFGLAGVNEQFF. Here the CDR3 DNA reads TGTGCCAACAGCTTCGGACTAGCGGGAGTCAATGAGCAGTTCTTC. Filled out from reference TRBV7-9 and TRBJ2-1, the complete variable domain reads DTGVSQNPRHKITKRGQNVTFRCDPISEHNRLYWYRQTLGQGPEFLTYFQNEAQLEKSRLLSDRFSAERPKGSFSTLEIQRTEQGDSAMYLCANSFGLAGVNEQFFGPGTRLTVL.

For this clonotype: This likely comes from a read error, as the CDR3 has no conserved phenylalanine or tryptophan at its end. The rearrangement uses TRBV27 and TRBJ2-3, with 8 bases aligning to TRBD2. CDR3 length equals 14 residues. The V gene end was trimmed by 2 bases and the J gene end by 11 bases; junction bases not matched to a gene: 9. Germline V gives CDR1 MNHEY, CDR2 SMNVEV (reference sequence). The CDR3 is CASSLGKGRGGQYL. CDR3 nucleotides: TGTGCCAGCAGTTTAGGGAAGGGCCGGGGGGGGCAGTATCTT.